The sequence of this T cell receptor beta chain was determined in a study of shared clonotypes between healthy human individuals. Study as a whole: Ranging from 18 to 49 in age, donors were a couple of women and a few men.

This CDR3 has 15 amino acids. With V trimmed by 4 bases and J by 6 bases, 5 bases remained unmatched. Germline values: CDR1 SEHNR, CDR2 FQNEAQ (reference sequence). In the authors' methods: Junction-only immunoSEQ data arrived without quality scores, meaning filtering differed. The repertoire was sequenced with immunoSEQ multiplex PCR; TCRdb's copy has only in-frame clones and lacks some. V, J and clone size are those of that table, while D and trimming were read from the DNA. The top ten clones hold nearly 1.5% of a sample with about 1 million clones, about 74% of them seen once. This chain uses TRBV7-9 with TRBJ2-3; 12 positions match TRBD2. The sequence was obtained from a man younger than 30 in good health. Sequencing was performed on memory CD4+ T cells sorted from blood. This sample's subset: CD45RA-negative fraction. The CDR3 is CASSWAGTSGDTQYF. The CDR3 DNA reads TGTGCCAGCAGCTGGGCCGGGACTAGCGGGGATACGCAGTATTTT.